This T cell receptor (beta chain) is drawn from a study of cytomegalovirus exposure and HLA in healthy donors. Overall study: Among about 179 million T cells, an earlier analysis found 117 million unique TCR beta sequences. Study-wide results and limits: A few of the chains that were CMV-associated were confirmed in vitro to be specific for CMV antigens. Across HLA loci, a later analysis found differing TCR association rates, with DRB1 most and HLA-C fewest.

This clone turned up a few times. Antigen unknown. Trimming pared 9 bases from V and 0 bases from J, leaving 9 bases between. CDR1 MNHNS and CDR2 SASEGT come from the germline V gene. The CDR3 has 13 residues. The PCR used 60 Vbeta and 13 Jbeta primers. Clones were read by immunoSEQ multiplex PCR, and TCRdb kept only the in-frame ones, dropping some. Of over 150,000 clones in the sample, roughly 80% were seen once. The genes are TRBV6-1 and TRBJ2-1; no firm D call. The sequence was obtained from a human donor in good health. Sequencing was performed on PBMCs. The CDR3 loop is CASRLSSYNEQFF. CDR3 nucleotide sequence: TGTGCCAGTCGACTCAGCTCCTACAATGAGCAGTTCTTC.